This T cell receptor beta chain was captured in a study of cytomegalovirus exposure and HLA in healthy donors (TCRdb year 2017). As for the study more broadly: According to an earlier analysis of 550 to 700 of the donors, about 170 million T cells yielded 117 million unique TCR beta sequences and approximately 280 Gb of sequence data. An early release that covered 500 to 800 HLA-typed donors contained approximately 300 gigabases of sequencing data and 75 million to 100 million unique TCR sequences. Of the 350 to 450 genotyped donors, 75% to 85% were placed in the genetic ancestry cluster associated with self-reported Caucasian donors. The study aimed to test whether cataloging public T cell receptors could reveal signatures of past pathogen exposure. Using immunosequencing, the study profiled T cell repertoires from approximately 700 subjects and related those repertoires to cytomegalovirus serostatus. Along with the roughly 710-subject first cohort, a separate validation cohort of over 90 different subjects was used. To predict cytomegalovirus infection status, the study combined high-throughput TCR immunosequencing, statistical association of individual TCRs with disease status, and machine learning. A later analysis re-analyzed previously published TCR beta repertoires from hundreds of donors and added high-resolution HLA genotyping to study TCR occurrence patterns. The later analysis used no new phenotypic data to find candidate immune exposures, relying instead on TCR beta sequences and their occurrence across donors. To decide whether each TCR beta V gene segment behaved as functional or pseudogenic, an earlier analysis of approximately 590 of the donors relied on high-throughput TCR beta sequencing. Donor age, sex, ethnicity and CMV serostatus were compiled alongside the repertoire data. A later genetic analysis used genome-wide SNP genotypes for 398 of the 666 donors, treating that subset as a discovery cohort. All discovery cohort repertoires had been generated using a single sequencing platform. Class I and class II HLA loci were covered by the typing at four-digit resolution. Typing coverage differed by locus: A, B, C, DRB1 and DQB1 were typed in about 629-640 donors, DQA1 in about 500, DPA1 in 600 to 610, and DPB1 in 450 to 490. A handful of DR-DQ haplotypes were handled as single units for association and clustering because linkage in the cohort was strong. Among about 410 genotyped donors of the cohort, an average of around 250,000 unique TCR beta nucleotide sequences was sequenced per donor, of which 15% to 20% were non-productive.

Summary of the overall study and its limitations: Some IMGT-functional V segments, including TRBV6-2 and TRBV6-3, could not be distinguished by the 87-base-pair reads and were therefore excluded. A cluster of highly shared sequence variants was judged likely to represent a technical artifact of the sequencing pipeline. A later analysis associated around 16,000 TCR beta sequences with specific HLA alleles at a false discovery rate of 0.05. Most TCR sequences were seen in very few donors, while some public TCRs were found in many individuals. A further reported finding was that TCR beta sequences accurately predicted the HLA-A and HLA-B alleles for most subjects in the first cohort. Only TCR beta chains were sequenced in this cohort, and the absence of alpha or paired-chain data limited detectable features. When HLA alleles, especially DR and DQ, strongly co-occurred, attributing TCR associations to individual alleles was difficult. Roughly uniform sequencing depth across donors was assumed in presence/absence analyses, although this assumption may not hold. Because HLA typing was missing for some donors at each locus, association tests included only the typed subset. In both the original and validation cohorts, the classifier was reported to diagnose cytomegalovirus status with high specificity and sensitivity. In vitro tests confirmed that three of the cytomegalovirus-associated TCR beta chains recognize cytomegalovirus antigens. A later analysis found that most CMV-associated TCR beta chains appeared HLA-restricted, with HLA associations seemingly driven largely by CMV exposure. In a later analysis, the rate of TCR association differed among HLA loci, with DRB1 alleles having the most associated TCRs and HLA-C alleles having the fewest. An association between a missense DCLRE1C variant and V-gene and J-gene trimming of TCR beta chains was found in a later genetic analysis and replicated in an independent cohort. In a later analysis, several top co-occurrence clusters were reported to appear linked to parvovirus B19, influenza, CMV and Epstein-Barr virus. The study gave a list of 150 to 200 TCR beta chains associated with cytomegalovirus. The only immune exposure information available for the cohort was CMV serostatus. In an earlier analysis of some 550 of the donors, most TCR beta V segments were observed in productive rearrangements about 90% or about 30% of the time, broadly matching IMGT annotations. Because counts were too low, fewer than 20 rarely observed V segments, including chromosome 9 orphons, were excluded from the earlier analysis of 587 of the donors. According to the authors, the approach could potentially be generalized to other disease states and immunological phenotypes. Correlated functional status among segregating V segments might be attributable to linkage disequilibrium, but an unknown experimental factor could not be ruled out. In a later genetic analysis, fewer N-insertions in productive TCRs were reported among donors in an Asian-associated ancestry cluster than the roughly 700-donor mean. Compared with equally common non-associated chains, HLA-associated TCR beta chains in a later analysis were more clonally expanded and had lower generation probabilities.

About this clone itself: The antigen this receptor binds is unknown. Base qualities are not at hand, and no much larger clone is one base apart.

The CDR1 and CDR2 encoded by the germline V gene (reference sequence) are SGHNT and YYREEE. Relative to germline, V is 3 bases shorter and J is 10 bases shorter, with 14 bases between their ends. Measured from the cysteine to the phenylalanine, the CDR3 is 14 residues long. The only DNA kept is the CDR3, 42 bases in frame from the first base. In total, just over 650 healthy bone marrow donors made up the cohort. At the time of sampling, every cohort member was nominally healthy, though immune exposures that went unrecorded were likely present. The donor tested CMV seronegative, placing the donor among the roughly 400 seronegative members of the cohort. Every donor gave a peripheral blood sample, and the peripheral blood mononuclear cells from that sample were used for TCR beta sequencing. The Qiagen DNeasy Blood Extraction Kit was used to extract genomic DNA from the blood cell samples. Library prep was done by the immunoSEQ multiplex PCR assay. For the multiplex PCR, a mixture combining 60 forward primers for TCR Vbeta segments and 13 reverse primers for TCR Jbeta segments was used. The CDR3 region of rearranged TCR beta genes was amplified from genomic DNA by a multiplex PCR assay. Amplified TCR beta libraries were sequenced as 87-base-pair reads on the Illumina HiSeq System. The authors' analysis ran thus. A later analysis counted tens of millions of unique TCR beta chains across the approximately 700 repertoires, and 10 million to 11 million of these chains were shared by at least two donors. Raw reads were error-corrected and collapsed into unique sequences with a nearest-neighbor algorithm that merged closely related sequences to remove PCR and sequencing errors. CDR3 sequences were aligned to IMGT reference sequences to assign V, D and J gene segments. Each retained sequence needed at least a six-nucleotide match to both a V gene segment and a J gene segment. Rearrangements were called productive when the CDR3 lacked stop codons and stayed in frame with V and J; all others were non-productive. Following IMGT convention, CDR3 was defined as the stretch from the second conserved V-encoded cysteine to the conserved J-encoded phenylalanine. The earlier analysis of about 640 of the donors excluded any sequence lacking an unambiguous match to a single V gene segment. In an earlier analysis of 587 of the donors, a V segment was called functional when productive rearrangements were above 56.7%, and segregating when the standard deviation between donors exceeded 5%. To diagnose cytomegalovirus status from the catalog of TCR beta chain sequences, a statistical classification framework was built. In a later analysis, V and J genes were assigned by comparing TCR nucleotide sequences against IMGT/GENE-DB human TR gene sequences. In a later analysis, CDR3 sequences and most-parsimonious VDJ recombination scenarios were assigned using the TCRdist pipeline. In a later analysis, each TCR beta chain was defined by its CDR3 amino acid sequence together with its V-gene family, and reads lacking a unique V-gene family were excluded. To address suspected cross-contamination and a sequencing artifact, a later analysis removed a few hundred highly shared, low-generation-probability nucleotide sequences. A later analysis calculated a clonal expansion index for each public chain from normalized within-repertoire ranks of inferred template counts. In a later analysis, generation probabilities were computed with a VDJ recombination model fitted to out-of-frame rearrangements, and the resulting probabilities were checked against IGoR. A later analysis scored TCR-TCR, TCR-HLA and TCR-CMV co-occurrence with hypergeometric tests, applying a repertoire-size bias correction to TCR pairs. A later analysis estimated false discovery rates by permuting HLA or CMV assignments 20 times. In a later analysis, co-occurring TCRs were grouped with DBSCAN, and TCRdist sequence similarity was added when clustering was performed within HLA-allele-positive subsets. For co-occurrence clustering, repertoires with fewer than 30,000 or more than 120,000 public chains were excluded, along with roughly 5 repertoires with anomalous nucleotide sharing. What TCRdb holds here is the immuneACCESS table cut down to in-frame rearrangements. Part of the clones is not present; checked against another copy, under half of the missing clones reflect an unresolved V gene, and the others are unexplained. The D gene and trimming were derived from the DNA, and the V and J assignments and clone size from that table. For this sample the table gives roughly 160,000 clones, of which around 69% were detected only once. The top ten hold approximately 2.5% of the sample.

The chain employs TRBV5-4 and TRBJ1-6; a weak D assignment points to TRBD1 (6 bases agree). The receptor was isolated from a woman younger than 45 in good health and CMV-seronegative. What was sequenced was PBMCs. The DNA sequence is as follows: TGTGCCAGCAGCTCTCTCGCAGGGGAATCACCCCTCCACTTT. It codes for CASSSLAGESPLHF.